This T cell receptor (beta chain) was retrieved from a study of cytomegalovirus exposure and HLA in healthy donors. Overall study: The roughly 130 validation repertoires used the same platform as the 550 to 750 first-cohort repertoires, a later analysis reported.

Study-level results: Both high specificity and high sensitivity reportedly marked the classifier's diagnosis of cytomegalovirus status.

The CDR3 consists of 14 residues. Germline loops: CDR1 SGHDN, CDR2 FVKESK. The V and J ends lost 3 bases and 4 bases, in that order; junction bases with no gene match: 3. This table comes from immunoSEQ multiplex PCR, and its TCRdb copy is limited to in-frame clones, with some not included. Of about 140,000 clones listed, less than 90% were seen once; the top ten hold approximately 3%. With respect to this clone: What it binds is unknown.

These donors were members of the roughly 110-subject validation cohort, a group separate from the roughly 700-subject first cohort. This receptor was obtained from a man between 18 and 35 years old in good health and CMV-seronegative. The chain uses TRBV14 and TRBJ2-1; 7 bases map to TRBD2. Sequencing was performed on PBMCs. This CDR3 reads CASSQRERYNEQFF. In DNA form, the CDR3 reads TGTGCCAGCAGCCAGCGGGAGCGGTACAATGAGCAGTTCTTC.